This T cell receptor beta chain was sequenced for a study of shared clonotypes between healthy human individuals. Study-wide findings and caveats: Blood was the only sampled material, and tissue repertoires likely differ.

About this clone itself: The antigen is undetermined.

It was across several immunoSEQ plates that each subset's genomic DNA was evenly split. Profiled with immunoSEQ multiplex PCR; TCRdb holds only in-frame clones, not every one. The sample has about 380,000 clones, approximately 97% seen once. The germline V gene encodes CDR1 LNHDA and CDR2 SQIVND (reference sequence). The CDR3 is 12 residues long. The V and J ends lost 7 bases and 6 bases respectively, with 10 bases between them. The sequenced material came from memory CD8+ T cells sorted from blood. The subset: CD45RO+ cells pooled with CCR7-negative TemRA cells. This TCR was recovered from a man aged 25-45 years in good health. This sequence joins TRBV19 and TRBJ1-5, with a weak D call TRBD1 (6 bases). As DNA, the CDR3 is TGTGCCAGTACCAGGGGTGGTCAGCCCCAGCATTTT. Translating it yields CASTRGGQPQHF. Drawing the rest from reference TRBV19 and TRBJ1-5, the complete variable domain is DGGITQSPKYLFRKEGQNVTLSCEQNLNHDAMYWYRQDPGQGLRLIYYSQIVNDFQKGDIAEGYSVSREKKESFPLTVTSAQKNPTAFYLCASTRGGQPQHFGDGTRLSIL.